This entry lists 14 T cell receptor beta chains sequenced from one sample in a study of shared T cell receptors in the human thymus. Method: immunoSEQ multiplex PCR; TCRdb's copy keeps in-frame clones and lacks some. The sample holds approximately 660,000 clones, around 89% seen once. The same data also contributed to another study, on human thymus T cells.

Sequencing used thymocytes. These receptors were collected from a boy under two years old with a congenital heart defect.

The gene calls are TRBV19 and TRBJ2-3; the D gene is possibly TRBD1 (5 bases). CDR1 and CDR2 (germline): LNHDA, SQIVND (reference sequence). V was shortened by 2 bases and J by 6 bases, with 6 bases between the two germline ends. This CDR3 region has 12 residues. As DNA, the CDR3 is TGTGCCAGTAGTATACCAGGGGATACGCAGTATTTT. It codes for CASSIPGDTQYF.

This clone appeared a few times. The rearrangement links TRBV4-3 to TRBJ2-7; TRBD2 is a possible D gene (6 bases). CDR1 and CDR2 from the germline V gene are LGHNA and YSLEER. Trimming left V 1 base short and J 1 base short, with 14 bases between. The CDR3 length is 16 residues. CDR3 DNA: TGCGCCAGCAGCCAAGTGGGGATTAGCGGATCCTACGAGCAGTACTTC. Amino acid sequence: CASSQVGISGSYEQYF.

J is TRBJ2-2 and V is TRBV4-1, with D unresolved. The CDR3 spans 15 residues. Germline-derived CDR1 and CDR2 are MGHRA and YSYEKL. Trimming stripped 0 bases from V and 5 bases from J, with 10 bases between. The CDR3 is CASSQDKTRTGELFF. The CDR3 DNA reads TGCGCCAGCAGCCAAGACAAGACTCGGACCGGGGAGCTGTTTTTT.

The J gene is TRBJ2-3, the V gene TRBV30; 12 bases agree with TRBD2. V shed 2 bases, J shed 3 bases, and the junction held 3 bases outside the gene matches. The CDR3 sequence is 15 residues long. Germline CDR1 reads GTSNPN; CDR2 reads SVGIG (reference sequence). The CDR3 region has the DNA TGTGCCTGGAGTCCACTAGCGGGGGGAACAGATACGCAGTATTTT. It specifies CAWSPLAGGTDTQYF.

CDR3 bases: TGCAGCGTCTCCGCGGGAGGCTACGAGCAGTACTTC. As protein: CSVSAGGYEQYF. This sequence joins TRBV29-1 and TRBJ2-7; 8 bases match TRBD2. This CDR3 comprises 12 residues. The ends lost 6 bases at V and 3 bases at J; junction bases unmatched: 4. Germline CDR1 and CDR2: SQVTM and ANQGSEA.

V gene TRBV5-5 combines with J gene TRBJ1-2; D is uncertain. This CDR3 contains 14 residues. The ends were cut back, 0 bases at V and 4 bases at J, with 10 bases in the middle. Germline V CDR1 and CDR2: SGHKS, YYEKEE (reference sequence). In nucleotides, the CDR3 is TGTGCCAGCAGCTTGGAACCCTCTACCTATGGCTACACCTTC. The encoded protein is CASSLEPSTYGYTF. The variable domain in full, with the rest retrieved from reference TRBV5-5 and TRBJ1-2, is DAGVTQSPTHLIKTRGQQVTLRCSPISGHKSVSWYQQVLGQGPQFIFQYYEKEERGRGNFPDRFSARQFPNYSSELNVNALLLGDSALYLCASSLEPSTYGYTFGSGTRLTVV.

The chain employs TRBV4-2 and TRBJ2-7; 9 bases fit TRBD2. This CDR3 comprises 17 residues. The ends lost 0 bases at V and 1 base at J; junction bases unmatched: 7. Germline CDR1 is LGHNA and CDR2 is YNFKEQ. The CDR3 spells CASSQDPPSGASYEQYF. The DNA for the CDR3 is TGTGCCAGCAGCCAAGATCCTCCTAGCGGGGCTTCCTACGAGCAGTACTTC.

This chain uses TRBV7-6 with TRBJ2-3; D possibly corresponds to TRBD2 (6 bases). Looked up from germline, CDR1 is SGHVS and CDR2 is FNYEAQ. V lost 5 bases, J lost 2 bases, and 23 bases lay in between. The CDR3 is made up of 18 amino acids. The CDR3 region has the DNA TGTGCCAGCAGCACTACGGGGAGGAGGGTGACAGACACAGATACGCAGTATTTT. This gives the protein CASSTTGRRVTDTDTQYF.

The gene calls are TRBV4-1 and TRBJ2-7, with 12 bases matching TRBD2. V gave up 4 bases and J gave up 1 base; unmatched junction bases: 2. The V gene's germline CDR1 is MGHRA and CDR2 YSYEKL. The CDR3 loop spans 15 amino acids. Here the CDR3 DNA reads TGCGCCAGCAGCCCGGGACTAGCGGGTTCCTACGAGCAGTACTTC. It is translated as CASSPGLAGSYEQYF.

This chain links TRBV14 with TRBJ2-2; TRBD1 might be the D (5 bases). Germline CDR1 reads SGHDN; CDR2 reads FVKESK. V lost 1 base and J lost 1, with 16 bases in between. CDR3 length equals 18 residues. CDR3 sequence reads: CASSQVGALQGNTGELFF. The CDR3 bases are TGTGCCAGCAGCCAAGTTGGGGCCCTTCAGGGGAACACCGGGGAGCTGTTTTTT.

The CDR3 DNA reads as TGTGCCAGCAGTTTAAGCGGGACTAGGGACTCCTACAATGAGCAGTTCTTC. It yields the protein CASSLSGTRDSYNEQFF. V and J are TRBV27 and TRBJ2-1; 8 bases map to TRBD2. Germline V gene data show CDR1 as MNHEY and CDR2 as SMNVEV (reference sequence). Trimming removed 2 bases from V and 0 bases from J; junction bases left unmatched: 6. CDR3 length: 17 residues.

V is TRBV19 and J is TRBJ1-1, with TRBD1 identical over 7 bases. Looked up from germline, CDR1 is LNHDA and CDR2 is SQIVND (reference sequence). The CDR3 length is 16 residues. V lost 8 bases, J lost 1 base, and 13 bases stayed unmatched. In DNA form, the CDR3 reads TGTGCCAGTCAACGTGAGTGGACAGGATCGAACACTGAAGCTTTCTTT. Its protein product is CASQREWTGSNTEAFF.

There are a few counts of this clone. The chain combines TRBV7-9 with TRBJ1-2, with 8 bases fitting TRBD1. Germline CDR1 reads SEHNR; CDR2 reads FQNEAQ (reference sequence). V lost 5 bases and J lost 4; bases outside the gene matches: 9. This CDR3 region has 15 residues. CDR3 amino acids: CASSGTGGTGYGYTF. The CDR3 DNA sequence: TGTGCCAGCAGCGGAACAGGGGGGACGGGCTATGGCTACACCTTC.

The chain carries TRBV27 and TRBJ1-5; D remains unclear. V shed 2 bases and J shed 3 bases, with 5 bases lying between them. Germline assignment: CDR1 MNHEY and CDR2 SMNVEV (reference sequence). The CDR3 spans 13 residues. Here the CDR3 DNA reads TGTGCCAGCAGTTTAGCCTACAATCAGCCCCAGCATTTT. Encoded protein: CASSLAYNQPQHF.